This note documents a single TCR beta chain sequence. Its antigen remains unknown. The data originate from a study of shared clonotypes between healthy human individuals. Study conclusions and caveats: In having few donors, the study represented limited genetic and exposure-history diversity.

V dropped 4 bases and J dropped 1; count of bases not matched to a gene: 2. CDR3 length: 14 amino acids. CDR1 and CDR2 from the germline V gene are SGHRS and YFSETQ. Data came from immunoSEQ multiplex PCR; TCRdb stores just in-frame clones and leaves some out. The sample has approximately 2.3 million clones, approximately 95% seen once; the top ten hold about 0.37%. Specimen: naive CD4+ T cells from PBMCs. Documented subset: CD45RA+ positively selected. The TCR was taken from a man aged 18-30 years in good health. Some clones in this sample may be carry-over from other donors' samples. The genes are TRBV5-1 and TRBJ2-1; 7 bases are shared with TRBD1. CDR3 nucleotides: TGCGCCAGCAGCCGACAGGGTTCCTACAATGAGCAGTTCTTC. Encoded protein: CASSRQGSYNEQFF.